The T cell receptor beta chain under discussion was sequenced for a study of CD8+ T cells in alopecia areata. Trimming pared 7 bases from V and 7 bases from J, leaving 10 bases between. CDR1 and CDR2 (germline): SNHLY, FYNNEI. The CDR3 totals 11 residues. Those with alopecia areata gave lesional scalp punch biopsies and peripheral blood. cDNA prepared by RNA extraction and subsequent reverse transcription served as the template for sequencing. TCRdb's copy holds only in-frame clones and misses some; the assay was immunoSEQ multiplex PCR. The repertoire holds under 250,000 clones, with approximately 61% as singletons.

The source material was CD4+ T cells sorted from blood, sampled at week 0. This chain connects TRBV2 to TRBJ1-1; D is unresolved. This clonotype was obtained from a human donor with alopecia areata. This CDR3 reads CASTNQDEAFF. The CDR3 region has the DNA TGTGCCAGCACCAATCAAGATGAAGCTTTCTTT.